What follows are 17 T cell receptor beta chains derived from one specimen sequenced in a study of shared T cell receptors in the human thymus. Assay: immunoSEQ multiplex PCR; the TCRdb copy retains only in-frame clones and omits some. The repertoire holds about 610,000 clones, with 88% as singletons. This sample was shared with a second study, whose subject was human thymus T cells.

The sample comprised thymocytes. The receptors come from a boy in the first two years of life with a congenital heart defect.

This sequence joins TRBV5-1 and TRBJ2-2; tentative D call: TRBD2 (5 bases). The V and J ends lost 1 base and 7 bases respectively, with 11 bases between them. Germline CDR1 SGHRS, CDR2 YFSETQ. CDR3 size: 14 residues. The CDR3 protein is CASSLWETDGELFF. For the CDR3, the DNA is TGCGCCAGCAGCTTGTGGGAGACGGACGGGGAGCTGTTTTTT.

This clone showed up just a few times. This chain connects TRBV6-6 to TRBJ2-1, with 8 bases fitting TRBD2. Per the germline V gene, CDR1 is MNHNY and CDR2 is SVGAGI (reference sequence). The ends lost 7 bases at V and 10 bases at J; junction bases unmatched: 9. This CDR3 contains 13 residues. This chain's CDR3 is CASKERETAEQFF. DNA for the CDR3: TGTGCCAGCAAGGAGCGGGAGACGGCCGAGCAGTTCTTC.

In DNA form, the CDR3 reads TGTGCCAGCAGCTTAGGGAGTAACCTCACCTACGAGCAGTACTTC. Amino acid sequence: CASSLGSNLTYEQYF. The chain has TRBV11-3 and TRBJ2-7, with D unclear. The CDR3 extends over 15 amino acids. Germline CDR1 is SGHNT and CDR2 is YENEEA. V was clipped by 1 base and J by 2 bases, with 12 bases between them.

This clone was found once. The V gene is TRBV30, the J gene TRBJ1-1, with 7 bases lining up with TRBD1. The germline V gene has CDR1 GTSNPN and CDR2 SVGIG (reference sequence). The CDR3 consists of 17 residues. Unmatched junction bases numbered 15, after V lost 2 bases and J lost 3 bases. The CDR3 DNA follows: TGTGCCTGGAGTCCTATTGGCAGGGGGACATCTCACACTGAAGCTTTCTTT. It is translated as CAWSPIGRGTSHTEAFF.

The J gene is TRBJ1-1, the V gene TRBV28; D is perhaps TRBD1 (6 bases). The CDR3 spans 15 residues. V lost 6 bases and J 4 bases, leaving 18 bases between the germline ends. Germline V gene data show CDR1 as MDHEN and CDR2 as SYDVKM. The CDR3, as DNA: TGTGCCAGCAGATCAGAGGAGGGGGGGAGCACTGAAGCTTTCTTT. Its protein product is CASRSEEGGSTEAFF. The variable domain in full, completed from reference TRBV28 and TRBJ1-1, reads DVKVTQSSRYLVKRTGEKVFLECVQDMDHENMFWYRQDPGLGLRLIYFSYDVKMKEKGDIPEGYSVSREKKERFSLILESASTNQTSMYLCASRSEEGGSTEAFFGQGTRLTVV.

The CDR3 sequence is CASSLVGGQGTYEQYF. CDR3 DNA sequence: TGTGCCAGCAGCTTAGTGGGGGGACAGGGGACCTACGAGCAGTACTTC. The V call is TRBV11-2, the J call TRBJ2-7; TRBD1 agrees at 10 bases. CDR1 is SGHAT, CDR2 FQNNGV, per germline. Trimming took 1 base from V and 2 from J; bases not matched to a gene: 5. The CDR3 is made up of 16 amino acids.

The chain combines TRBV7-6 with TRBJ2-1; 13 bases align to TRBD2. Trimming at V came to 5 bases and at J to 2 bases, leaving 6 bases not matched to a gene. CDR1 SGHVS and CDR2 FNYEAQ come from the germline V gene. The CDR3 runs to 17 residues. The CDR3: CASSLRLAGGPYNEQFF. The CDR3 nucleotides are TGTGCCAGCAGCCTACGACTAGCGGGAGGTCCCTACAATGAGCAGTTCTTC.

V usage is TRBV28 and J usage is TRBJ2-7; 10 nucleotides line up with TRBD2. There are 14 residues in the CDR3. The germline V gene encodes CDR1 MDHEN and CDR2 SYDVKM. V lost 3 bases, J lost 4 bases, and 3 bases stayed unmatched. CDR3 sequence (DNA): TGTGCCAGCAGTTTTCTAGCGGGAGCTTACGAGCAGTACTTC. Protein sequence: CASSFLAGAYEQYF. Full variable domain (rest looked up from reference TRBV28 and TRBJ2-7): DVKVTQSSRYLVKRTGEKVFLECVQDMDHENMFWYRQDPGLGLRLIYFSYDVKMKEKGDIPEGYSVSREKKERFSLILESASTNQTSMYLCASSFLAGAYEQYFGPGTRLTVT.

CDR3 sequence: CASSLRGVNSPLHF. The CDR3 DNA is TGCGCCAGCAGCTTGAGGGGCGTAAATTCACCCCTCCACTTT. The genes are TRBV5-1 and TRBJ1-6; D might be TRBD1 (5 bases). Trimming removed 1 base from V and 7 bases from J, with 9 bases in between. CDR1 is SGHRS, CDR2 YFSETQ, per germline. This CDR3 has 14 amino acids.

The chain has TRBV7-2 and TRBJ2-7; 10 positions agree with TRBD1. Germline V gives CDR1 SGHTA, CDR2 FQGNSA. The CDR3 extends over 15 amino acids. The ends lost 5 bases at V and 2 bases at J; junction bases unmatched: 6. The chain's CDR3 is CASSAGTGAAYEQYF. DNA of the CDR3: TGTGCCAGCAGCGCCGGGACAGGGGCCGCCTACGAGCAGTACTTC.

This clone was recorded once. This sequence joins TRBV7-9 and TRBJ1-2; tentatively, D is TRBD1 (5 bases). Trimming took off 6 bases at V and 0 bases at J, with 11 bases between the two ends. This CDR3 contains 14 residues. The germline gives CDR1 SEHNR, CDR2 FQNEAQ (reference sequence). The CDR3: CASRRDCTNYGYTF. The CDR3 coding sequence is TGTGCCAGCAGAAGGGACTGCACTAACTATGGCTACACCTTC.

The chain employs TRBV4-3 and TRBJ2-7; 10 nucleotides match TRBD2. V trimming: 4 bases; J trimming: 5 bases; junction bases outside the gene matches: 5. CDR1 LGHNA and CDR2 YSLEER come from the germline V gene. This CDR3 contains 14 residues. CDR3 sequence (DNA): TGCGCCAGCAGCCTTAGCGGGAGGTGGGACGAGCAGTACTTC. The encoded protein is CASSLSGRWDEQYF.

The chain employs TRBV7-2 and TRBJ2-3; 7 bases match TRBD2. The CDR3 is made up of 15 amino acids. V gave up 2 bases and J gave up 4 bases; unmatched junction bases: 6. Germline loops: CDR1 SGHTA, CDR2 FQGNSA. CDR3 amino acids: CASSLSLAASDTQYF. The CDR3 bases are TGTGCCAGCAGCTTAAGCCTAGCGGCCTCAGATACGCAGTATTTT. The whole variable domain, remainder taken from reference TRBV7-2 and TRBJ2-3, is GAGVSQSPSNKVTEKGKDVELRCDPISGHTALYWYRQSLGQGLEFLIYFQGNSAPDKSGLPSDRFSAERTGGSVSTLTIQRTQQEDSAVYLCASSLSLAASDTQYFGPGTRLTVL.

V gene TRBV21-1 combines with J gene TRBJ2-2; no DNA check was done on the table's D call, TRBD2. TRBV21-1 is marked as a pseudogene. The CDR3 runs to 14 residues. In DNA, the CDR3 is TGTGCCAGCAGCAAGGGGGGGGACACCGGGGAGCTGTTTTTT. As protein: CASSKGGDTGELFF.

The CDR3 here is CASSPTPRAGQKKETQYF. The CDR3 coding sequence is TGTGCCAGCAGCCCCACACCCCGCGCGGGACAGAAGAAAGAGACCCAGTACTTC. The genes are TRBV7-9 and TRBJ2-5; possibly TRBD1 for D (7 bases). From germline, CDR1 is SEHNR and CDR2 FQNEAQ (reference sequence). This CDR3 contains 18 residues. Trimming removed 5 bases at V and 3 bases at J, with 25 bases between.

The genes are TRBV7-9 and TRBJ2-7; D possibly corresponds to TRBD2 (5 bases). This CDR3 spans 16 amino acids. Between the trimmed V and J ends, which lost 5 bases and 4 bases, there was a span of 21 bases. Germline V gives CDR1 SEHNR, CDR2 FQNEAQ (reference sequence). In DNA form, the CDR3 reads TGTGCCAGCAGCCCCGCGGTTTCTGCGGGTGGTTACGAGCAGTACTTC. It is translated as CASSPAVSAGGYEQYF.

The rearrangement joins TRBV9 to TRBJ2-5, with D perhaps matching TRBD1 (6 bases). Trimming cost V 6 bases and J 5 bases, with 20 bases left between them. The CDR3 contains 15 residues. Germline CDR1 SGDLS, CDR2 YYNGEE. CDR3 protein: CASTKKQGQGETQYF. CDR3 in DNA: TGTGCCAGCACCAAGAAACAGGGCCAGGGTGAGACCCAGTACTTC.